The TCR beta chain described here comes from a study of OX40 agonist ivuxolimab in advanced cancers. TCRdb's copy holds only in-frame clones and misses some; the assay was immunoSEQ multiplex PCR. This table has around 20,000 clones, 88% appearing once. The sample in question was CD4+ or CD8+ T cells sorted from blood, obtained in a trial of the OX40 agonist ivuxolimab. The clonotype originates from an adult with an advanced solid tumor such as melanoma, head and neck, liver or kidney cancer.

DNA for the CDR3: TGTGCCAGCAGCTCTCCGGGGATGTACAATGAGCAGTTCTTC. Translating gives CASSSPGMYNEQFF. The chain carries TRBV5-4 and TRBJ2-1, with D perhaps TRBD2 (5 bases). The CDR3 sequence is 14 residues long. The germline V and J ends were trimmed by 3 bases and 4 bases, with 11 bases remaining between them. Looked up from germline, CDR1 is SGHNT and CDR2 is YYREEE (reference sequence).